The next 17 T cell receptor beta chains were all read from a single sample in a study of T cell responses to AZD1222 COVID-19 vaccine. TCRdb's table, derived via immunoSEQ multiplex PCR, lists solely in-frame clones and lacks some. The sample contains 100,000 to 150,000 clones, 70% to 90% of which appear only once. The material sequenced was peripheral blood, taken on day 0 of AZD1222 vaccination. The receptors derive from an adult in good health.

The genes are TRBV5-6 and TRBJ2-5; D is ambiguous. Between the trimmed V and J ends, which lost 4 bases and 5 bases, there was a span of 9 bases. The CDR3 is made up of 12 amino acids. Germline V lookup: CDR1 SGHDT, CDR2 YYEEEE. In DNA, the CDR3 is TGTGCCAGCAGCGGGGTTAGGGAGACCCAGTACTTC. This gives the protein CASSGVRETQYF.

The rearrangement uses TRBV2 and TRBJ2-7; TRBD2 matches at 10 bases. The CDR3 is made up of 14 amino acids. With V trimmed by 7 bases and J by 3 bases, 6 bases remained unmatched. Germline values: CDR1 SNHLY, CDR2 FYNNEI. CDR3 DNA: TGTGCCAGCAAAGTACTAGCGGGAAACTACGAGCAGTACTTC. As protein: CASKVLAGNYEQYF.

The chain combines TRBV6-6 with TRBJ1-2; no firm D call. The CDR3 is 14 amino acids. Per germline, CDR1 MNHNY and CDR2 SVGAGI (reference sequence). Trimming left V 2 bases short and J 2 bases short, with 9 bases between. The DNA of the CDR3 is TGTGCCAGCAGTTACCAGGCAGCCAACTATGGCTACACCTTC. Translation gives CASSYQAANYGYTF.

The chain employs TRBV7-9 and TRBJ2-7; maybe TRBD1 (6 bases). Germline-derived CDR1 and CDR2 are SEHNR and FQNEAQ (reference sequence). V lost 4 bases and J lost 4, with 23 bases in between. This CDR3 region has 17 residues. The chain's CDR3 is CASSSKTGTQTLYEQYF. Here the CDR3 DNA reads TGTGCCAGCAGCTCAAAGACAGGAACCCAGACCCTGTACGAGCAGTACTTC.

The V call is TRBV5-6, the J call TRBJ1-4; TRBD1 is a possible D gene (6 bases). CDR1 is SGHDT, CDR2 YYEEEE, per germline. This CDR3 comprises 16 residues. Trimming removed 3 bases at V and 6 bases at J, with 18 bases between. The DNA for the CDR3 is TGTGCCAGCAGCTCGACTTCGGGTAGGGGGTATGAAAAACTGTTTTTT. This sequence encodes CASSSTSGRGYEKLFF. The full variable domain, completed using reference TRBV5-6 and TRBJ1-4, is DAGVTQSPTHLIKTRGQQVTLRCSPKSGHDTVSWYQQALGQGPQFIFQYYEEEERQRGNFPDRFSGHQFPNYSSELNVNALLLGDSALYLCASSSTSGRGYEKLFFGSGTQLSVL.

The chain carries TRBV6-5 and TRBJ1-2; 9 bases agree with TRBD1. This CDR3 is 13 amino acids long. The trim removed 6 bases at V and 4 bases at J, leaving 3 bases unmatched. Germline CDR1 and CDR2: MNHEY and SVGAGI. In nucleotides, the CDR3 is TGTGCCAGCAGGGTACAGGGGGCCTATGGCTACACCTTC. This translates into CASRVQGAYGYTF.

J is TRBJ2-1 and V is TRBV28; no firm D call. The CDR3 consists of 11 residues. V dropped 7 bases and J dropped 3 bases, with 4 bases sitting between them. CDR1 is MDHEN and CDR2 is SYDVKM in the germline V gene. The CDR3 protein is CASTVYNEQFF. The CDR3 DNA reads TGTGCCAGCACGGTCTACAATGAGCAGTTCTTC.

The J gene is TRBJ2-1, the V gene TRBV6-5; unclear D gene. The length of the CDR3 is 12 residues. The germline CDR1 and CDR2 sequences are MNHEY and SVGAGI. The V end lost 0 bases, the J end lost 6 bases, and 3 bases lay between the germline ends. Here the CDR3 DNA reads TGTGCCAGCAGTTACTCCGCCAATGAGCAGTTCTTC. It encodes CASSYSANEQFF.

This rearrangement joins TRBV19 to TRBJ1-2, with 10 bases that match TRBD1. Trimming at V came to 5 bases and at J to 3 bases, leaving 9 bases not matched to a gene. Germline CDR1 LNHDA, CDR2 SQIVND (reference sequence). This CDR3 comprises 16 residues. CDR3 in DNA: TGTGCCAGTAGTGTGGACAGGGGGGTAGTCGACTATGGCTACACCTTC. Amino acid sequence: CASSVDRGVVDYGYTF. Full variable domain (rest looked up from reference TRBV19 and TRBJ1-2): DGGITQSPKYLFRKEGQNVTLSCEQNLNHDAMYWYRQDPGQGLRLIYYSQIVNDFQKGDIAEGYSVSREKKESFPLTVTSAQKNPTAFYLCASSVDRGVVDYGYTFGSGTRLTVV.

This clone turned up a few times. The J gene is TRBJ1-2, the V gene TRBV27, with D tentatively TRBD1 (6 bases). This CDR3 spans 15 amino acids. Germline V lookup: CDR1 MNHEY, CDR2 SMNVEV (reference sequence). V gave up 4 bases and J gave up 8 bases, with 20 bases separating them. The CDR3: CASSYLETGPEGYTF. DNA of the CDR3: TGTGCCAGCAGTTATCTTGAGACAGGCCCTGAGGGCTACACCTTC.

The rearrangement links TRBV9 to TRBJ1-3; TRBD1 matches at 8 bases. The germline gives CDR1 SGDLS, CDR2 YYNGEE. V was clipped by 1 base and J by 0 bases; unmatched bases: 3. This CDR3 is 16 amino acids long. The CDR3 nucleotides are TGTGCCAGCAGCGTAATCGGGACAGGCTCTGGAAACACCATATATTTT. It encodes CASSVIGTGSGNTIYF.

V usage is TRBV29-1 and J usage is TRBJ2-1, with a tentative D call TRBD2 (6 bases). Germline V gives CDR1 SQVTM, CDR2 ANQGSEA. Trimming removed 6 bases from V and 7 bases from J, with 25 bases in between. The CDR3 has 16 amino acids. This CDR3 is CSVIILAPARANEQFF. In DNA form, the CDR3 reads TGCAGCGTGATCATACTAGCACCCGCAAGGGCGAATGAGCAGTTCTTC.

The V call is TRBV7-6, the J call TRBJ1-1; D is perhaps TRBD1 (5 bases). The CDR3 runs 14 residues. V gave up 5 bases and J gave up 14 bases, with 24 bases separating them. Germline-derived CDR1 and CDR2 are SGHVS and FNYEAQ. The DNA for the CDR3 is TGTGCCAGCAGCGCCACCGGGACCCCCTCTGATGGCTTCTTT. It is translated as CASSATGTPSDGFF.

V is TRBV5-5 and J is TRBJ2-7; TRBD1 agrees at 7 bases. CDR3 size: 18 residues. The V and J ends lost 2 bases and 11 bases, in that order; junction bases with no gene match: 25. Germline CDR1 SGHKS, CDR2 YYEKEE (reference sequence). CDR3 loop: CASSFHRGQPGAGLSEYF. The CDR3, as DNA: TGTGCCAGCAGCTTCCATAGGGGACAGCCTGGGGCCGGACTCTCGGAGTACTTC.

The CDR3 nucleotides are TGCGCCAGCAGCCCCGGCTTTCAGGGTGATAGCAATCAGCCCCAGCATTTT. Its translation: CASSPGFQGDSNQPQHF. The chain uses TRBV4-1 and TRBJ1-5; D perhaps matches TRBD1 (5 bases). With 4 bases removed from V and 0 bases from J, the gap between germline ends came to 16 bases. Germline lookup yields CDR1 MGHRA and CDR2 YSYEKL. The CDR3 is 17 amino acids.

V gene TRBV7-2 combines with J gene TRBJ1-1; D possibly corresponds to TRBD1 (6 bases). V lost 4 bases, J lost 5 bases, and 20 bases lay in between. CDR1 is SGHTA, CDR2 FQGNSA, per germline. This CDR3 has 16 amino acids. CDR3 sequence (DNA): TGTGCCAGCAGCTCACGACCCATCCCCAGGGGTACTGAAGCTTTCTTT. Translating gives CASSSRPIPRGTEAFF.

The chain couples TRBV11-2 to TRBJ1-1, with D possibly matching TRBD1 (6 bases). With 2 bases removed from V and 2 bases from J, the gap between germline ends came to 9 bases. CDR3 length: 14 residues. Germline V gene lookup returns CDR1 SGHAT and CDR2 FQNNGV. The chain's CDR3 is CASSLSTGNTEAFF. Here the CDR3 DNA reads TGTGCCAGCAGCTTATCGACAGGTAACACTGAAGCTTTCTTT.